This TCR beta chain originates from a study of Tregs in tolerant kidney transplant recipients. Study findings and constraints: Few patients were studied, so findings need validation in larger groups. Biological reproducibility was not directly addressed in this study.

The CDR3 is 14 amino acids. With V trimmed by 5 bases and J by 2 bases, 6 bases remained unmatched. In germline, CDR1 is SSHAT, CDR2 FNYEAQ (reference sequence). Thawed PBMCs were FACS-sorted into unstimulated CD4+CD25+CD127- regulatory T cells, CD4+CD25- non-regulatory cells, CD4 and CD8 cells. Worth noting for this clone: Its antigen remains unidentified.

Generated by immunoSEQ multiplex PCR, the TCRdb table keeps only in-frame clones and is missing some. Among under 100,000 clones, approximately 94% were seen once, and the ten largest hold approximately 4.8%. The V and J genes are TRBV7-7 and TRBJ2-7; TRBD1 aligns across 7 bases. The material sequenced was CD8+ T cells from blood. The receptor was derived from a human donor in good health. CDR3 region: CASSARDRPYEQYF. The DNA for the CDR3 is TGTGCCAGCAGCGCCCGGGACAGACCCTACGAGCAGTACTTC.